This passage covers 8 T cell receptor delta chains from one sample sequenced in a study of Vδ1+ human thymocytes. General study results and limits: Highly polyclonal TRG and TRD repertoires with Gaussian CDR3 length distributions appeared in thymus.

Sequences come from RNA converted to cDNA by reverse transcription. Multiplex PCR used pooled V-gene forward primers and a constant-region reverse primer to amplify CDR3s. TCRdb redid clone calling on the multiplex PCR reads using CATT. The sample has about 54,000 delta-chain clones; more than 15% are singletons. No antigen has been identified for these receptors. Material for sequencing was Vdelta1+ gamma-delta thymocytes from the thymus. The subset denotes: FACS-sorted CD3+ TCRalphabeta- TCRVdelta1+ TCRVdelta2- thymocytes. These receptors originate from a boy younger than two who had congenital heart surgery.

The chain combines TRDV1 with TRDJ1; the match to TRDD3 covers 7 bases. Germline lookup yields CDR1 TSWWSYY and CDR2 QGS. Germline trimming cut 2 bases from V and 7 bases from J; bases unmatched to any gene: 19. The CDR3 length is 18 residues. For the CDR3, the DNA is TGTGCTCTTGGGGAAGATGTGAATTCCTGGGTGGGGATAGCTAAACTCATCTTT. Translating gives CALGEDVNSWVGIAKLIF.

This clone was seen only a few times. The chain joins TRDV1 to TRDJ1; 9 bases align to TRDD3. This CDR3 region has 20 residues. Germline values: CDR1 TSWWSYY, CDR2 QGS. The V segment lost 0 bases and the J segment 0 bases; nucleotides outside the gene matches: 14. CDR3 sequence: CALGELVLVTGGKYTDKLIF. The CDR3 DNA reads TGTGCTCTTGGGGAACTAGTTCTTGTGACTGGGGGAAAGTACACCGATAAACTCATCTTT.

The V gene is TRDV1, the J gene TRDJ1; TRDD3 matches 11 bases. After removal of 3 bases from V and 7 bases from J, the junction contained 22 bases not matched to a gene. The CDR3 has 20 amino acids. CDR1 is TSWWSYY and CDR2 is QGS in the germline V gene. The CDR3 DNA follows: TGTGCTCTTGGGGAGCCTACGGGGAACGCTTACTGGGGGATATTCGTTAAACTCATCTTT. This sequence encodes CALGEPTGNAYWGIFVKLIF.

The genes are TRDV1 and TRDJ1; D is possibly TRDD2 (5 bases). The CDR3 has 16 residues. Trimming took off 0 bases at V and 0 bases at J, with 11 bases between the two ends. CDR1 TSWWSYY and CDR2 QGS come from the germline V gene. DNA for the CDR3: TGTGCTCTTGGGGAACTTCCCTACGGTTACACCGATAAACTCATCTTT. Translated, it gives CALGELPYGYTDKLIF.

This chain connects TRDV1 to TRDJ1; TRDD3 matches 13 bases. CDR3 length: 20 residues. Trimming removed 2 bases from V and 10 bases from J; junction bases left unmatched: 22. The germline V gene encodes CDR1 TSWWSYY and CDR2 QGS. CDR3 loop: CALGEFGFLRPDWGIRGLIF. CDR3 coding DNA: TGTGCTCTTGGGGAATTTGGGTTCCTACGCCCGGACTGGGGGATACGTGGACTCATCTTT.

J is TRDJ1 and V is TRDV1, with TRDD3 identical over 10 bases. The V gene's germline CDR1 is TSWWSYY and CDR2 QGS. CDR3 size: 14 residues. Trimming took 2 bases from V and 4 from J; bases not matched to a gene: 1. CDR3 loop: CALGETGGFDKLIF. CDR3 in DNA: TGTGCTCTTGGGGAAACTGGGGGATTCGATAAACTCATCTTT.

The chain combines TRDV1 with TRDJ1; TRDD2 is a possible D gene (8 bases). This CDR3 comprises 18 residues. The V gene's germline CDR1 is TSWWSYY and CDR2 QGS. The V and J ends lost 4 bases and 0 bases respectively, with 21 bases between them. The CDR3 loop reads CALGGLPSVLGYTDKLIF. The DNA for the CDR3 is TGTGCTCTTGGGGGCCTTCCTAGTGTACTGGGGTACACCGATAAACTCATCTTT.

This rearrangement joins TRDV1 to TRDJ1; TRDD3 is a possible D gene (6 bases). The CDR3 runs to 19 residues. CDR1 is TSWWSYY and CDR2 is QGS in the germline V gene. V was shortened by 3 bases and J by 2 bases, with 25 bases between the two germline ends. CDR3 loop: CALGEAAPFSSGDTDKLIF. The CDR3 DNA follows: TGTGCTCTTGGGGAGGCCGCTCCTTTTAGCTCCGGGGATACCGATAAACTCATCTTT.